This TCR beta chain was found in a study of T cell responses to AZD1222 COVID-19 vaccine. Study background: The study pooled second doses at about 4 or about 12 weeks.

The assay was immunoSEQ multiplex PCR, and TCRdb's table has in-frame clones only and misses some. Among 170,000 or so clones listed, 75% to 95% were seen once. To note about this clone: Its specificity is unknown.

Study outcomes and limitations: In a largely white British group with more females than males, clonal diversity was possibly underestimated. Close to half of all spike-specific TCRs reportedly target regions of the variants that are unmutated. With two AZD1222 doses given, Spike-specific TCR breadth and depth both rose.

The sequenced sample was peripheral blood, obtained on day 0 of AZD1222 vaccination. This TCR was recovered from an adult in good health.

CDR3 region: CASRGRVAGELFF. In nucleotides, the CDR3 is TGTGCATCCCGGGGCAGGGTGGCCGGGGAGCTGTTTTTT. The chain uses TRBV15 and TRBJ2-2, with D perhaps given as TRBD1 or TRBD2 (5 bases each). Germline V lookup: CDR1 LNHNV, CDR2 YYDKDF (reference sequence). The CDR3 spans 13 residues. The full variable domain, rest sourced from reference TRBV15 and TRBJ2-2, is DAMVIQNPRYQVTQFGKPVTLSCSQTLNHNVMYWYQQKSSQAPKLLFHYYDKDFNNEADTPDNFQSRRPNTSFCFLDIRSPGLGDTAMYLCASRGRVAGELFFGEGSRLTVL.